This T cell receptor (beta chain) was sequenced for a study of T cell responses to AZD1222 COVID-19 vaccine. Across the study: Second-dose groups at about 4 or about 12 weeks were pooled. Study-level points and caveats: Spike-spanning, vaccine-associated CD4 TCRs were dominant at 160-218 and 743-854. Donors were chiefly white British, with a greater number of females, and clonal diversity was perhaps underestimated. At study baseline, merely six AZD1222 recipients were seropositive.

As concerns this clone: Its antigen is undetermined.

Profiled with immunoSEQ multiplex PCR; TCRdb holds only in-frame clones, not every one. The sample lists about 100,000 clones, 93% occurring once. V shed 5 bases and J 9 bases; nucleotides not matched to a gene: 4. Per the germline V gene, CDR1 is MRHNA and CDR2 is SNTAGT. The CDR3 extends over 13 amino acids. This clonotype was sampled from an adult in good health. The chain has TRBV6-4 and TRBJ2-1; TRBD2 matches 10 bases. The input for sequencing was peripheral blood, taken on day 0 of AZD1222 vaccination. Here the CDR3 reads CASSTEREGEQFF. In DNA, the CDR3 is TGTGCCAGCAGTACCGAGCGGGAGGGTGAGCAGTTCTTC.